The clone carrying this TCR beta chain was counted between two and nine times. Using its own MiXCR run on the 5' RACE reads, TCRdb lists one record per CDR3 protein. The sample lists 75,000 to 95,000 distinct CDR3 sequences, 16% occurring once. The sample is drawn from a study of early T cells in non-severe SARS-CoV-2 infection. The receptor's source is an adult who was a healthcare worker with PCR-confirmed SARS-CoV-2 infection or an uninfected control (not recorded which). The source was whole blood, collected at baseline.

In nucleotides, the CDR3 is TGTGCCAGCCGGTCCGGCAATGAGCAGTTCTTC. Protein sequence: CASRSGNEQFF. The rearrangement uses TRBV2 and TRBJ2-1, with D unclear. With 8 bases removed from V and 6 bases from J, the gap between germline ends came to 8 bases. Per the germline V gene, CDR1 is SNHLY and CDR2 is FYNNEI. The CDR3 has 11 amino acids.